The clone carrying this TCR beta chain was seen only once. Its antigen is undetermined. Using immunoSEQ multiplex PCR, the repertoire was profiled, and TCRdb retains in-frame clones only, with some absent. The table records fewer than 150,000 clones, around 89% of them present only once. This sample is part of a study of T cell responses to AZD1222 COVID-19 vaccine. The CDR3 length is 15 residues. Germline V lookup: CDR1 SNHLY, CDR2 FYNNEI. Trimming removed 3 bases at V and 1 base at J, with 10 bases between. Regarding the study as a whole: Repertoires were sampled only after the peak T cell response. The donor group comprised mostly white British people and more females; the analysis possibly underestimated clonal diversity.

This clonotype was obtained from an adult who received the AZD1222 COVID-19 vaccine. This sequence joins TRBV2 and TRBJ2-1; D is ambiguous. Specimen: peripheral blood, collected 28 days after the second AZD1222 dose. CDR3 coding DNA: TGTGCCAGCAGTGACCAGGACGGGTCCTACAATGAGCAGTTCTTC. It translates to CASSDQDGSYNEQFF.